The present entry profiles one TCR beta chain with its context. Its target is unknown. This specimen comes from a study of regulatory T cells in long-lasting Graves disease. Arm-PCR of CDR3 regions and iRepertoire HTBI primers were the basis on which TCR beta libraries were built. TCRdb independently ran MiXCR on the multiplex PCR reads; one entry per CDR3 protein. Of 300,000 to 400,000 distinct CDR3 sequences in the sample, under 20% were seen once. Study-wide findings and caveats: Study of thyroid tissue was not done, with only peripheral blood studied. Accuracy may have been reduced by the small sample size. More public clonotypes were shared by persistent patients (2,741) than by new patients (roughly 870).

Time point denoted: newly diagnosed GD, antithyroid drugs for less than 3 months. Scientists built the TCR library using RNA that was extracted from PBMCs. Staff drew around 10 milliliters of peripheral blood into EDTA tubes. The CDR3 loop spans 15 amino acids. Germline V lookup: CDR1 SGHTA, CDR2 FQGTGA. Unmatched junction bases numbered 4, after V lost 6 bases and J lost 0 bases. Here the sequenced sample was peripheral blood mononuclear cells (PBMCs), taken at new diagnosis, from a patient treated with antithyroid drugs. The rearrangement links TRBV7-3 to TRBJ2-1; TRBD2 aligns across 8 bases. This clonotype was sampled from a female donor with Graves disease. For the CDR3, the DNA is TGTGCCAGCAGGGCCGGGACTAGCTCCTACAATGAGCAGTTCTTC. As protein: CASRAGTSSYNEQFF.